These 25 T cell receptor beta chains were sequenced from one sample in a study of OX40 agonist ivuxolimab in advanced cancers. Clones were sequenced by immunoSEQ multiplex PCR, and TCRdb holds only the in-frame ones, with some missing. The data contain roughly 12,000 clones, 80% to 95% of them singletons. Sequenced here: CD4+ or CD8+ T cells sorted from blood, sampled in a trial of the OX40 agonist ivuxolimab. These receptors all come from an adult with an advanced solid tumor such as melanoma, head and neck, liver or kidney cancer.

CDR3 protein: CAWSRPGSEAFF. The DNA for the CDR3 is TGTGCCTGGAGTAGACCGGGATCTGAAGCTTTCTTT. The chain carries TRBV30 and TRBJ1-1; no reliable D call. V lost 2 bases and J lost 6, with 10 bases in between. CDR1 and CDR2 (germline): GTSNPN, SVGIG (reference sequence). The CDR3 is 12 residues long. Variable domain in full (rest from reference TRBV30 and TRBJ1-1): SQTIHQWPATLVQPVGSPLSLECTVEGTSNPNLYWYRQAAGRGLQLLFYSVGIGQISSEVPQNLSASRPQDRQFILSSKKLLLSDSGFYLCAWSRPGSEAFFGQGTRLTVV.

The chain has TRBV7-9 and TRBJ2-3; D ambiguous. The CDR3 is 12 residues long. CDR1 and CDR2 (germline): SEHNR, FQNEAQ (reference sequence). Between the trimmed V and J ends, which lost 1 base and 6 bases, there was a span of 5 bases. In DNA, the CDR3 is TGTGCCAGCAGCTTAGAGTTGGATACGCAGTATTTT. It encodes CASSLELDTQYF.

This sequence joins TRBV6-4 and TRBJ2-2; TRBD2 matches at 8 bases. The CDR3 sequence is 15 residues long. Germline CDR1 MRHNA, CDR2 SNTAGT. V dropped 5 bases and J dropped 5; count of bases not matched to a gene: 7. CDR3 coding DNA: TGTGCCAGCAGTCCCGGGACTAGGGGGACCGGGGAGCTGTTTTTT. The encoded protein is CASSPGTRGTGELFF.

Comment on this clone: At one end, the junction sequence differs from germline, possibly due to a read error. The chain has TRBV12-5 and TRBJ2-1; 8 bases are shared with TRBD2. The CDR3 extends over 14 amino acids. Germline lookup yields CDR1 LGHNT and CDR2 FRNRAP. Written as DNA, the CDR3 is TGCCCCGGGTTGGAGCGGGGGTTATACAATGAGCAGTTCTTC. This encodes CPGLERGLYNEQFF.

The genes are TRBV27 and TRBJ2-5; possible D gene TRBD1, 5 bases. The last part of the DNA fits TRBJ2-7 better; the J call may be wrong. CDR1 and CDR2 (germline): MNHEY, SMNVEV (reference sequence). CDR3 size: 15 residues. The DNA for the CDR3 is TGTGCCAGCAGTTTAGGGGCAGATTATCCCTACGAGCAGTACTTC. Its translation: CASSLGADYPYEQYF.

Only one count was recorded for this clone. The chain combines TRBV6-5 with TRBJ1-1; D perhaps matches TRBD1 (6 bases). Per the germline V gene, CDR1 is MNHEY and CDR2 is SVGAGI. The CDR3 has 13 amino acids. V lost 2 bases to trimming and J lost 8 bases, with 12 bases between them. CDR3 amino acids: CASSYQGQMEAFF. The CDR3 coding sequence is TGTGCCAGCAGTTACCAAGGACAGATGGAAGCTTTCTTT.

This sequence joins TRBV7-9 and TRBJ2-1; 7 bases match TRBD1. The V segment lost 0 bases and the J segment 3 bases; nucleotides outside the gene matches: 2. This CDR3 has 15 amino acids. Germline-derived CDR1 and CDR2 are SEHNR and FQNEAQ (reference sequence). The CDR3 DNA reads as TGTGCCAGCAGCTTAGCGGCAGGGGGCTACAATGAGCAGTTCTTC. It is translated as CASSLAAGGYNEQFF.

The V and J genes are TRBV6-5 and TRBJ2-7; 9 bases map to TRBD1. After removal of 5 bases from V and 7 bases from J, the junction contained 9 bases not matched to a gene. The CDR3 has 14 amino acids. Germline V gene data show CDR1 as MNHEY and CDR2 as SVGAGI. In DNA form, the CDR3 reads TGTGCCAGCAGTCTGGGGGACAGGGTGGGAGAGCAGTACTTC. Translating gives CASSLGDRVGEQYF.

The chain links TRBV7-7 to TRBJ2-7, with 11 bases aligning to TRBD1. V was pared by 5 bases and J by 5 bases, with 5 bases of the junction left unmatched. The CDR3 spans 14 residues. CDR1 and CDR2 from the germline V gene are SSHAT and FNYEAQ (reference sequence). CDR3 protein: CASSPDRGLDEQYF. The CDR3 bases are TGTGCCAGCAGCCCGGACAGGGGGCTTGACGAGCAGTACTTC.

The rearrangement uses TRBV19 and TRBJ2-1; TRBD2 matches 8 bases. The J segment lost 4 bases and the V segment lost 4 bases, leaving 9 bases of the junction unmatched. Germline assignment: CDR1 LNHDA and CDR2 SQIVND (reference sequence). CDR3 length: 16 residues. CDR3 coding DNA: TGTGCCAGTAGTACCTCATTAGCGGGATTATACAATGAGCAGTTCTTC. It yields the protein CASSTSLAGLYNEQFF.

This clone was seen a handful of times. V and J are TRBV4-2 and TRBJ1-3; D unresolved. The CDR3 totals 16 residues. Deletions cut 0 bases from V and 0 bases from J, with 9 bases between. CDR1 LGHNA and CDR2 YNFKEQ come from the germline V gene. DNA of the CDR3: TGTGCCAGCAGCCAAGATTCGGCGGACTCTGGAAACACCATATATTTT. It is translated as CASSQDSADSGNTIYF.

The chain combines TRBV5-8 with TRBJ2-3; TRBD2 agrees at 11 bases. V dropped 4 bases and J dropped 0; count of bases not matched to a gene: 13. Germline CDR1 SGHTS, CDR2 YDEGEE. The CDR3 runs 19 residues. CDR3 DNA: TGTGCCAGCAGCCAACCTCTAGCGGGAGGCGCTCCTAGCACAGATACGCAGTATTTT. Translation: CASSQPLAGGAPSTDTQYF.

V is TRBV7-9 and J is TRBJ2-5; 10 bases map to TRBD2. Germline V gene sequence: CDR1 SEHNR, CDR2 FQNEAQ (reference sequence). The CDR3 is 16 residues long. Unmatched junction bases numbered 5, after V lost 1 base and J lost 3 bases. The CDR3 sequence: CASSLGSSGGEETQYF. The CDR3 DNA follows: TGTGCCAGCAGCTTAGGGTCTAGCGGGGGCGAAGAGACCCAGTACTTC.

J is TRBJ2-7 and V is TRBV5-1; 7 bases are a match to TRBD1. This CDR3 spans 16 amino acids. Trimming took 0 bases from V and 2 from J; bases not matched to a gene: 8. Germline CDR1 is SGHRS and CDR2 is YFSETQ. CDR3 coding DNA: TGCGCCAGCAGCTTGGCCGGTCAGGGGGTAGCCTACGAGCAGTACTTC. This encodes CASSLAGQGVAYEQYF.

The rearrangement joins TRBV11-1 to TRBJ2-1; 7 bases fit TRBD1. The germline gives CDR1 SGHAT, CDR2 FQDESV (reference sequence). The CDR3 contains 15 residues. Losses at the gene ends were 0 bases for V and 3 bases for J; bases not matched to a gene: 2. The CDR3 is CASSLAAGGYNEQFF. The CDR3 nucleotides read TGTGCCAGCAGCTTAGCGGCAGGGGGCTACAATGAGCAGTTCTTC.

This chain uses TRBV30 with TRBJ1-3, with D maybe TRBD1 (5 bases). The CDR3 has 11 amino acids. V was trimmed by 3 bases and J by 7 bases, leaving 7 bases between them. Germline values: CDR1 GTSNPN, CDR2 SVGIG (reference sequence). The CDR3 region is CAWSEGNTIYF. CDR3 nucleotide sequence: TGTGCCTGGAGCGAGGGGAACACCATATATTTT.

V is TRBV19 and J is TRBJ1-2; 8 nucleotides line up with TRBD1. The CDR3 consists of 16 residues. Germline loops: CDR1 LNHDA, CDR2 SQIVND (reference sequence). V lost 5 bases to trimming and J lost 8 bases; unmatched junction nucleotides: 16. CDR3 DNA sequence: TGTGCCAGTAGTCCCCCCCCGGACAGGGCTATGGGCGGCTACACCTTC. Translating gives CASSPPPDRAMGGYTF.

J is TRBJ2-3 and V is TRBV10-2, with 9 nucleotides matching TRBD2. The CDR3 extends over 17 amino acids. The trim removed 7 bases at V and 2 bases at J, leaving 13 bases unmatched. Germline CDR1 and CDR2: WSHSY and SAAADI. DNA for the CDR3: TGCGCCAGCACTCTAGAGGGCGCGGGAGGGAACACAGATACGCAGTATTTT. Translating it yields CASTLEGAGGNTDTQYF.

The V gene is TRBV10-2, the J gene TRBJ2-3; 12 nucleotides align to TRBD1. With V trimmed by 6 bases and J by 0 bases, 13 bases remained unmatched. The germline CDR1 and CDR2 sequences are WSHSY and SAAADI. The CDR3 runs to 19 residues. The CDR3: CASRGLGTGGVRSTDTQYF. CDR3 coding DNA: TGCGCCAGCAGAGGGCTAGGGACAGGGGGCGTAAGAAGCACAGATACGCAGTATTTT.

The chain employs TRBV19 and TRBJ2-1; D possibly corresponds to TRBD2 (6 bases). The CDR3 sequence is 15 residues long. V was clipped by 2 bases and J by 0 bases, with 8 bases between them. Germline assignment: CDR1 LNHDA and CDR2 SQIVND (reference sequence). CDR3 nucleotides: TGTGCCAGTAGTATAATTAGCGGCTCCTACAATGAGCAGTTCTTC. It translates to CASSIISGSYNEQFF.

The chain employs TRBV9 and TRBJ2-6, with 8 positions matching TRBD1. CDR1 and CDR2 (germline): SGDLS, YYNGEE. The CDR3 is 18 amino acids. Trimming at V came to 8 bases and at J to 0 bases, leaving 13 bases not matched to a gene. This CDR3 is CASGQGPPSYSGANVLTF. For the CDR3, the DNA is TGTGCCAGTGGACAGGGTCCCCCCTCGTACTCTGGGGCCAACGTCCTGACTTTC.

The chain joins TRBV9 to TRBJ1-2; TRBD1 matches 10 bases. J lost 0 bases, V lost 2 bases, and 4 bases had no gene match. Germline loops: CDR1 SGDLS, CDR2 YYNGEE. This CDR3 is built from 16 residues. CDR3 sequence: CASSVTGGSSNYGYTF. For the CDR3, the DNA is TGTGCCAGCAGCGTGACAGGGGGCTCGTCTAACTATGGCTACACCTTC. The entire variable domain, with the rest obtained from reference TRBV9 and TRBJ1-2, is as follows: DSGVTQTPKHLITATGQRVTLRCSPRSGDLSVYWYQQSLDQGLQFLIQYYNGEERAKGNILERFSAQQFPDLHSELNLSSLELGDSALYFCASSVTGGSSNYGYTFGSGTRLTVV.

The chain joins TRBV10-2 to TRBJ1-1; D remains unclear. The CDR3 extends over 14 amino acids. With 2 bases removed from V and 3 bases from J, the gap between germline ends came to 10 bases. Germline V gene sequence: CDR1 WSHSY, CDR2 SAAADI. CDR3 sequence (DNA): TGCGCCAGCAGTGAGGGTAGAGGCGACACTGAAGCTTTCTTT. It specifies CASSEGRGDTEAFF.

This clone showed up just a few times. The chain combines TRBV5-6 with TRBJ1-2, with 8 bases aligning to TRBD1. The CDR3 loop spans 15 amino acids. Germline CDR1 and CDR2: SGHDT and YYEEEE. J lost 2 bases, V lost 4 bases, and 7 bases had no gene match. DNA of the CDR3: TGTGCCAGCAGCGTTCACAGGGGGAACAACTATGGCTACACCTTC. This codes for CASSVHRGNNYGYTF.

The rearrangement links TRBV2 to TRBJ1-2; D not certain. The germline V gene has CDR1 SNHLY and CDR2 FYNNEI. CDR3 size: 15 residues. V shed 11 bases and J shed 6 bases, with 25 bases lying between them. The CDR3, as DNA: TGTGCCGGTCCATCGAGATTCGGTCCGGGGAATGGCTACACCTTC. As protein: CAGPSRFGPGNGYTF.